This is a list of T cell receptor beta chains from one sample in a study of identifying expanded T cells in peripheral blood. Data came from immunoSEQ multiplex PCR; TCRdb stores just in-frame clones and leaves some out. There are approximately 130,000 clones in the sample; over 65% occur only once, and more than 2.5% lies in the top ten. The sequenced sample consisted of blood. The receptors originated from a person between 18 and 75 years old in good health. The CDR3 runs from the conserved cysteine through the conserved F or W. The D gene is left open where the match is weak. Clone size appears in some rows only: once, few, many, or a class for an expanded clone.

V gene: TRBV6-6; J gene: TRBJ1-2; D gene: NA; clone size: NA; CDR3 DNA: TGTGCCAGCACTAACCTGGGAGAGGGTGATGGCTACACCTTC; CDR3 protein: CASTNLGEGDGYTF
V gene: TRBV29-1; J gene: TRBJ2-2; D gene: TRBD2; clone size: NA; CDR3 DNA: TGCAGCGTTGGCGGGGGGCGCACCGGGGAGCTGTTTTTT; CDR3 protein: CSVGGGRTGELFF
V gene: TRBV6-1; J gene: TRBJ2-3; D gene: TRBD2; clone size: NA; CDR3 DNA: TGTGCCAGCAAGATGAGGGCGGGGGCAGATACGCAGTATTTT; CDR3 protein: CASKMRAGADTQYF
V gene: TRBV18; J gene: TRBJ2-5; D gene: NA; clone size: NA; CDR3 DNA: TGTGCCAGCTCACGTGATGCAGGGGCTGGGGAGACCCAGTACTTC; CDR3 protein: CASSRDAGAGETQYF
V gene: TRBV29-1; J gene: TRBJ2-5; D gene: NA; clone size: NA; CDR3 DNA: TGCAGCGTTGGTATGGTAGAGGAGACCCAGTACTTC; CDR3 protein: CSVGMVEETQYF
V gene: TRBV18; J gene: TRBJ2-1; D gene: NA; clone size: NA; CDR3 DNA: TGTGCCAGCTCGGGACGGACTGACAATGAGCAGTTCTTC; CDR3 protein: CASSGRTDNEQFF
V gene: TRBV18; J gene: TRBJ2-7; D gene: NA; clone size: NA; CDR3 DNA: TGTGCCAGCTCCCTCCGACAGGGAGGATACGAGCAGTACTTC; CDR3 protein: CASSLRQGGYEQYF
V gene: TRBV7-9; J gene: TRBJ1-1; D gene: NA; clone size: NA; CDR3 DNA: TGTGCCAGCAGCTTAGAGGATACGTACACTGAAGCTTTCTTT; CDR3 protein: CASSLEDTYTEAFF
V gene: TRBV25-1; J gene: TRBJ1-5; D gene: NA; clone size: NA; CDR3 DNA: TGTGCCAGCAGTGAATCGAGGACAGCAAGCAATCAGCCCCAGCATTTT; CDR3 protein: CASSESRTASNQPQHF
V gene: TRBV6-5; J gene: TRBJ1-6; D gene: TRBD1; clone size: NA; CDR3 DNA: TGTGCCAGCAGCGGGACAGGGGGCCGGAATTCACCCCTCCACTTT; CDR3 protein: CASSGTGGRNSPLHF
V gene: TRBV6-6; J gene: TRBJ1-1; D gene: NA; clone size: many; CDR3 DNA: TGTGCCAGCAGCCCATGGAAGAACACTGAAGCTTTCTTT; CDR3 protein: CASSPWKNTEAFF
V gene: TRBV14; J gene: TRBJ2-2; D gene: NA; clone size: NA; CDR3 DNA: TGTGCCAGCAGTCCGAACATGGGGACCGGGGAGCTGTTTTTT; CDR3 protein: CASSPNMGTGELFF
V gene: TRBV4-1; J gene: TRBJ2-7; D gene: NA; clone size: once; CDR3 DNA: TGCGCCAGCAGCCAAATGGGGTTGGACACGCGCTACGAGCAGTACTTC; CDR3 protein: CASSQMGLDTRYEQYF
V gene: TRBV10-3; J gene: TRBJ2-6; D gene: NA; clone size: NA; CDR3 DNA: TGTGCCATCAGTGAGTCGTGGCCGGCCAACGTCCTGACTTTC; CDR3 protein: CAISESWPANVLTF
V gene: TRBV7-9; J gene: TRBJ1-1; D gene: NA; clone size: NA; CDR3 DNA: TGTGCCAGCAGCTTACAGGGTCACACTGAAGCTTTCTTT; CDR3 protein: CASSLQGHTEAFF
V gene: TRBV15; J gene: TRBJ1-6; D gene: NA; clone size: NA; CDR3 DNA: TGTGCCACCAGCAGAGGAATAATCAGGGTAGGGACGCTAAATTCACCCCTCCACTTT; CDR3 protein: CATSRGIIRVGTLNSPLHF
V gene: TRBV30; J gene: TRBJ2-7; D gene: NA; clone size: NA; CDR3 DNA: TGTGCCTGGAGTGTTGGAGGGGGGGGAGCGGGAGAGCAGTACTTC; CDR3 protein: CAWSVGGGGAGEQYF
V gene: TRBV2; J gene: TRBJ1-1; D gene: TRBD1; clone size: NA; CDR3 DNA: TGTGCCAGCAGTGCGTCCCTCAACCGCAGGGGGGTCATGAACACTGAAGCTTTCTTT; CDR3 protein: CASSASLNRRGVMNTEAFF